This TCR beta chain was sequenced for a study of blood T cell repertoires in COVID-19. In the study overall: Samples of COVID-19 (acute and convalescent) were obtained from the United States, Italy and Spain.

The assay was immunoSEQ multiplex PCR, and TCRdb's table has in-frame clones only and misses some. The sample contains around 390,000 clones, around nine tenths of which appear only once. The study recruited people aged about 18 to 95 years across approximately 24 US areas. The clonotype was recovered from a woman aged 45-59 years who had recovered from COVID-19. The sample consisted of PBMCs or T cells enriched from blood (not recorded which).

The CDR3 nucleotides are TGTGCCAGCAGCGTAGGGGAGGTAACTGAAGCTTTCTTT. Amino acid sequence: CASSVGEVTEAFF. The V call is TRBV9, the J call TRBJ1-1; unclear D gene. V was trimmed by 0 bases and J by 5 bases, leaving 8 bases between them. From germline, CDR1 is SGDLS and CDR2 YYNGEE. The CDR3 has 13 residues.